The source of this TCR beta chain is a study of cytomegalovirus exposure and HLA in healthy donors. Whole-study context: In a later analysis, it was reported that the roughly 120 validation repertoires had been produced on the same platform as the 550 to 850 repertoires belonging to the first cohort.

The CDR3 has 15 residues. Germline CDR1 reads SNHLY; CDR2 reads FYNNEI. Comments on this clone: The junction departs from germline at one end; a sequencing error may be responsible.

Some clones are missing from TCRdb's copy, which holds only in-frame ones; the method was immunoSEQ multiplex PCR. There are about 160,000 clones in the sample; 86% occur only once, and roughly 6% lies in the top ten. This receptor was identified in a woman aged 30 to 39 in good health and CMV-seronegative. The chain joins TRBV2 to TRBJ2-4; a weak D match, TRBD2 (6 bases). Sequenced input: PBMCs. Written as DNA, the CDR3 is TGTGCCAGCAGTGAAGGACTCGGGGGACGTGGGGTGGGTCACTTC. Its translation: CASSEGLGGRGVGHF.